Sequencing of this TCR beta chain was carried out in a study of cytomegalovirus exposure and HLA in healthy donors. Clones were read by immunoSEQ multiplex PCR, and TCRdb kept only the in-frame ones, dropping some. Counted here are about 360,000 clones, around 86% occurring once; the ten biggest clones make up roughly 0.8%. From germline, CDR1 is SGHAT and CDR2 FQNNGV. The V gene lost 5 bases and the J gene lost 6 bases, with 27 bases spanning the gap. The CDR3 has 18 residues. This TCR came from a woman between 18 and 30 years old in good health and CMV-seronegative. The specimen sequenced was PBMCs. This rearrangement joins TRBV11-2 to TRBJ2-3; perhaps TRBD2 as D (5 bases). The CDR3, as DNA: TGTGCCAGCAGCCTACCGGCGTGGCGAGGGAGATCCGCGGATACGCAGTATTTT. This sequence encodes CASSLPAWRGRSADTQYF.